This T cell receptor beta chain was identified during a study of blood T cell repertoires in COVID-19 (TCRdb year 2020). Broadly, across the study: Samples covering the acute and convalescent phases of COVID-19 were provided by collaborators in the United States, Italy and Spain. The prospective study material was composed of cDNA or gDNA derived from T cells, B-cell-depleted T cells, or PBMCs. The dataset comprised deeply sampled blood TCRbeta repertoires from subjects exposed to, actively infected with, or recovered from COVID-19. A freely available public database, intended as a resource for researchers studying the immune response to SARS-CoV-2, is where the repertoires were released. The samples were drawn from two sources: the first 160 participants of the ongoing ImmuneRACE study, and 1,254 subjects contributed by 6 global collaborators. The sample metadata nearly always contained a de-identified subject ID, COVID-19 status, age in years and sex. Where available, HLA class I and class II types were taken from metadata supplied by the sample provider and were not determined by assay-based typing.

Results the study describes overall, beyond this receptor: How much clinical and demographic metadata was included differed by source and by participant, and the metadata was provided uncurated.

The immunoSEQ Assay, a bias-controlled multiplex PCR, was used to amplify TCRbeta CDR3 regions from genomic DNA. Per the source publication's procedure: Within the assay, amplification of reference gene primers was used to estimate how many nucleated cells each sample contained. Sequence reads were collapsed and filtered to measure the absolute abundance of every unique TCRbeta CDR3 rearrangement. For each sample, productive Simpson clonality was calculated by taking the square root of Simpson's diversity index across productive rearrangements. The source is immuneACCESS, and TCRdb retained only in-frame sequences with V and J called. Part of the clones is not carried over; for the studies checked, unresolved V genes explain less than half of this, and the remainder is unexplained. V, J and clone size reflect that table, while D and trimming were determined from the DNA. This sample holds roughly 110,000 clones; around 89% were observed only once. 5.5% to 8% of the sample comes from the top ten.

The germline V gene specifies SGHTA as CDR1 and FQGNSA as CDR2. Counted from cysteine to phenylalanine, this CDR3 has 13 amino acids. Kept here is only the CDR3 DNA, which spans 39 bases and is read in frame from base 1. At the junction V is shortened by 1 base and J by 8 bases, with 11 bases in between. The collaborating institutions used their own protocols to collect whole blood in K2EDTA tubes. For TCRbeta analysis, collaborator samples were shipped as frozen whole blood, as isolated PBMCs, or as DNA extracted from either sample type. Details on this clone: The antigen it binds to is not known. Base qualities are not at hand, and no much larger clone is one base apart.

The clonotype originates from a man in his fifties with active or convalescent COVID-19. Sequencing input: peripheral blood. The chain was built from TRBV7-2 and TRBJ1-2, with a weak D call of TRBD1 (5 bases match). The sequenced DNA is TGTGCCAGCAGCTTAGTGGCAGGGAAGGGCTACACCTTC. Its protein reads: CASSLVAGKGYTF.